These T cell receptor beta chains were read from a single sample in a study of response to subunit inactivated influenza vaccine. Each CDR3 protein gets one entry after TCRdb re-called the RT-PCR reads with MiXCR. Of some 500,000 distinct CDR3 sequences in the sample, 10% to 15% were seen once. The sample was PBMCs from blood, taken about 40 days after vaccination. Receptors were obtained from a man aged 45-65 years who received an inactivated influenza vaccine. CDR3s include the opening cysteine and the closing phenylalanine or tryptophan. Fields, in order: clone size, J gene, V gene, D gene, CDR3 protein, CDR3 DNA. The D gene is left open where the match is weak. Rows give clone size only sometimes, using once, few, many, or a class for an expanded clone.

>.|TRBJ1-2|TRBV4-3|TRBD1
CASSVRQGTDYTF
TGCGCCAGCAGCGTAAGACAGGGTACTGACTACACCTTC
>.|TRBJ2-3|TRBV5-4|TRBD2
CASSLAVLLAGQTSTDTQYF
TGTGCCAGCAGCTTGGCCGTGTTGCTAGCGGGACAAACTAGCACAGATACGCAGTATTTT
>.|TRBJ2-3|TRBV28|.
CASAQSASSTDTQYF
TGTGCCAGCGCCCAGTCAGCGTCTAGCACAGATACGCAGTATTTT
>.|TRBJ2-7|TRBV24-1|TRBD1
CATSDYTQGDEQYF
TGTGCCACCAGTGATTACACTCAGGGGGACGAGCAGTACTTC
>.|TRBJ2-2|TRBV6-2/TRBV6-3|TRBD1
CASRMRTGTTGELFF
TGTGCCAGCAGGATGAGGACAGGGACCACCGGGGAGCTGTTTTTT
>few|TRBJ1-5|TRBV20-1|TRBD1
CSARDWKTGGSASNQPQHF
TGCAGTGCTAGAGATTGGAAGACAGGGGGAAGTGCGAGCAATCAGCCCCAGCATTTT
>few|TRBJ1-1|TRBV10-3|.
CAISEGGYMNTEAFF
TGTGCCATCAGTGAGGGGGGCTACATGAACACTGAAGCTTTCTTT
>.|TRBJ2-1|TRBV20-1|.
CSAIAGAESYNEQFF
TGCAGTGCAATTGCGGGGGCCGAATCTTACAATGAGCAGTTCTTC
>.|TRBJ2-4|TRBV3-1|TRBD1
CASSPWTGRDLAKNIQYF
TGTGCCAGCAGCCCCTGGACAGGCCGAGATCTAGCCAAAAACATTCAGTACTTC
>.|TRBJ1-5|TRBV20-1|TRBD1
CSAMTGVNSNQPQHF
TGCAGTGCCATGACAGGGGTTAATAGCAATCAGCCCCAGCATTTT
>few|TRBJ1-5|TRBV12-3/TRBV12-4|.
CASSINRFGQPQHF
TGTGCCAGCAGTATAAACAGGTTTGGCCAGCCCCAGCATTTT
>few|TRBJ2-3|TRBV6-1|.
CATSGRESTDTQYF
TGTGCCACTTCGGGGAGAGAAAGCACAGATACGCAGTATTTT
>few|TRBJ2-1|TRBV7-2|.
CASSTPGSSNEQFF
TGTGCCAGCAGCACCCCGGGTAGTAGCAATGAGCAGTTCTTC
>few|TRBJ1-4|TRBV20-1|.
CSATSATNEKLFF
TGCAGTGCAACCAGCGCAACTAATGAAAAACTGTTTTTT
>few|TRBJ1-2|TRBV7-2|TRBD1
CASSWDRFSYTF
TGTGCCAGCAGCTGGGACAGGTTCAGCTACACCTTC
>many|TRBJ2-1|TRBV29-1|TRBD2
CSVEPRLAVNEQFF
TGCAGCGTTGAGCCAAGACTAGCGGTTAATGAGCAGTTCTTC
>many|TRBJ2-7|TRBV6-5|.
CASSWDNYEQYF
TGTGCCAGCAGTTGGGACAACTACGAGCAGTACTTC
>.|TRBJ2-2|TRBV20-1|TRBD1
CSAPGQGFRTGELFF
TGCAGTGCCCCGGGACAGGGATTCAGAACCGGGGAGCTGTTTTTT
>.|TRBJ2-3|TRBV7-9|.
CASSPNSENTQYF
TGTGCCAGCAGCCCCAACTCGGAGAATACGCAGTATTTT
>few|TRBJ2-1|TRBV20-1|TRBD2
CSAISGNHYNEQFF
TGCAGTGCTATTAGCGGGAACCATTACAATGAGCAGTTCTTC
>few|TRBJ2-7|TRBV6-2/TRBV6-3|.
CASSSRQRNLLGQYF
TGTGCCAGCAGCTCTAGACAGCGAAATCTTCTCGGGCAGTACTTC
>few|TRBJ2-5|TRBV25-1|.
CASSDGETQYF
TGTGCCAGCAGCGACGGGGAGACCCAGTACTTC
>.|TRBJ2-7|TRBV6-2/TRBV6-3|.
CASSYPSSYEQYF
TGTGCCAGCAGTTACCCAAGCTCCTACGAGCAGTACTTC
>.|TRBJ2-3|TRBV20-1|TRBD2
CSAELAGESTDTQYF
TGCAGTGCGGAACTAGCGGGGGAGAGCACAGATACGCAGTATTTT
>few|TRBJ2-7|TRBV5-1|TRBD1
CASSRTGDRSYEQYF
TGCGCCAGCAGCAGAACCGGGGACAGGTCCTACGAGCAGTACTTC
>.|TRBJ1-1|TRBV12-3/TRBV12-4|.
CASSAGTLNTEAFF
TGTGCCAGCAGTGCCGGGACACTGAACACTGAAGCTTTCTTT
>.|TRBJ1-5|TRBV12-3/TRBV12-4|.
CASRGGSSQPQHF
TGTGCCAGCAGGGGGGGATCGAGTCAGCCCCAGCATTTT
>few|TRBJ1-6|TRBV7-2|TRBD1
CASSSGTGGSSPLHF
TGTGCCAGCAGCTCCGGGACAGGGGGCAGTTCACCCCTCCACTTT
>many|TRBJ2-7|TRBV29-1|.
CSVAGRQGKNEQYF
TGCAGCGTTGCAGGCCGGCAGGGGAAGAACGAGCAGTACTTC
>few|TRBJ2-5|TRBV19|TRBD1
CASSAGTGVPGFETQYF
TGTGCCAGTAGCGCCGGGACAGGGGTCCCCGGATTCGAGACCCAGTACTTC
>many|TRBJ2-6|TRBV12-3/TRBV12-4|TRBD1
CASSVDRAGANVLTF
TGTGCCAGCAGTGTGGACAGGGCTGGGGCCAACGTCCTGACTTTC
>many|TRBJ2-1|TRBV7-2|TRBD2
CASSSLAGIYNEQFF
TGTGCCAGCAGCTCACTAGCGGGTATTTACAATGAGCAGTTCTTC
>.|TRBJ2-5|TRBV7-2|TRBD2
CASSPAGTSVGTQYF
TGTGCCAGCAGCCCCGCCGGGACTAGCGTCGGGACCCAGTACTTC
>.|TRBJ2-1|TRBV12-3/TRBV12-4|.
CASSKGAYNEQFF
TGTGCCAGCTCTAAGGGAGCCTACAATGAGCAGTTCTTC
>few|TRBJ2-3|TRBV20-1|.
CSAWAHTDTQYF
TGCAGTGCTTGGGCCCACACAGATACGCAGTATTTT
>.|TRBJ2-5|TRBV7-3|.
CASSLNREKTQYF
TGTGCCAGCAGCTTAAACAGGGAAAAGACCCAGTACTTC
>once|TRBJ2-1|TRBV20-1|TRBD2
CSARALLAGESSYNEQFF
TGCAGTGCTAGAGCACTGCTAGCGGGGGAAAGCTCCTACAATGAGCAGTTCTTC
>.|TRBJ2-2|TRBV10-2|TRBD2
CAIEAGGPGELFF
TGCGCCATCGAAGCGGGAGGGCCCGGGGAGCTGTTTTTT
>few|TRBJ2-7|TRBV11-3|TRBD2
CASSLVAGEGYEQYF
TGTGCCAGCAGCTTAGTAGCGGGAGAAGGTTACGAGCAGTACTTC
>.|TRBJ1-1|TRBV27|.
CASSSMTALTEAFF
TGTGCCAGCTCATCCATGACGGCCCTAACTGAAGCTTTCTTT
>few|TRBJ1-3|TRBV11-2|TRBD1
CASSLVGGTASGNTIYF
TGTGCCAGCAGCTTAGTAGGAGGGACAGCCTCTGGAAACACCATATATTTT
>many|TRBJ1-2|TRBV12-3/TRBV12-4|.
CASSFDGNYGYTF
TGTGCCAGCAGTTTTGACGGTAACTATGGCTACACCTTC
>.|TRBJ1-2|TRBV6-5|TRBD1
CASSYSSGGTYGYTF
TGTGCCAGCAGTTACTCTTCAGGGGGCACCTATGGCTACACCTTC
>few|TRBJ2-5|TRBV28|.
CASSFGPGTQYF
TGTGCCAGCAGTTTCGGGCCTGGGACCCAGTACTTC
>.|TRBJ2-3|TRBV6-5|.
CASSYSFRVADTQYF
TGTGCCAGCAGTTACTCGTTCCGGGTCGCAGATACGCAGTATTTT
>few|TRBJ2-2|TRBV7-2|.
CASSPYPAGELFF
TGTGCCAGCAGCCCTTATCCCGCCGGGGAGCTGTTTTTT
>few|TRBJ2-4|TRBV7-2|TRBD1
CASSPAQGANIQYF
TGTGCCAGCAGCCCCGCCCAGGGGGCGAACATTCAGTACTTC
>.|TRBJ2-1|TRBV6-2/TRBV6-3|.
CASTSLGASYNEQFF
TGTGCCAGCACCTCACTGGGGGCAAGTTACAATGAGCAGTTCTTC
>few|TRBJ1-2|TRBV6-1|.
CASSEALGRPGGYTF
TGTGCCAGCAGTGAAGCGCTAGGTCGCCCCGGGGGCTACACCTTC
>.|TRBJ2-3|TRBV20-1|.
CSARPPLGIDTQYF
TGCAGTGCTAGACCACCTTTGGGGATAGATACGCAGTATTTT
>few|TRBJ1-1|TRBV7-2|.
CASSSWTVNTEAFF
TGTGCCAGCAGCTCGTGGACCGTGAACACTGAAGCTTTCTTT